This TCR beta chain appears in the sequencing data of a study of T cells after yellow fever vaccination. Looking at the study overall: Researchers used SMART-Seq v4 Ultra Low Input to prepare fractions that had low cell numbers.

Whole-study findings and limits: Some clonotypes, a small share, were shared between CD4 and CD8 compartments.

Researchers made TCR cDNA using 5'RACE template switching, and this step added a universal primer site and UMIs. TCRdb reanalysed the 5' RACE reads using MiXCR and keeps one entry per CDR3 protein. This table holds just over 250,000 distinct CDR3 sequences, about 5.2% found once. A few counts support this clonotype. The antigen is undetermined. This CDR3 region has 16 residues. V shed 3 bases and J shed 0 bases, with 12 bases lying between them. Germline-derived CDR1 and CDR2 are KGHSH and LQKENI. Sequencing was performed on CD4+ T cells sorted from PBMCs, taken on the day of the yellow fever booster vaccination. The source is a man younger than 30 who received the YFV17D yellow fever vaccine. This sequence joins TRBV18 and TRBJ1-5; D is unclear. This CDR3 reads CASSPGRTFSNQPQHF. The CDR3 bases are TGTGCCAGCTCACCGGGCAGGACCTTTAGCAATCAGCCCCAGCATTTT.